This passage covers 28 T cell receptor beta chains from one sample sequenced in a study of vaccination and CD4 T cells after COVID-19. The antigens of these receptors remain unknown. With the Oncomine TCR Beta short-read assay, DNA from cultured CD4+ T cells was sequenced. TCRdb processed the PCR reads anew with MiXCR; each CDR3 protein has one entry. In the table there are roughly 3,500 distinct CDR3 sequences, roughly 32% of which are singletons. Treatment noted: approximately 11-day PBMC culture with coronavirus spike peptide pools or control peptides (ViraFEST assay). Source material: CD4+ T cells from blood, cultured in vitro. The receptors here all came from a human donor who had recovered from COVID-19.

The chain combines TRBV30 with TRBJ1-6; unclear D gene. The ends were cut back, 6 bases at V and 7 bases at J, with 16 bases in the middle. This CDR3 is 14 amino acids long. Germline V gives CDR1 GTSNPN, CDR2 SVGIG (reference sequence). This CDR3 is CACSPGGPNSPLHF. The DNA of the CDR3 is TGTGCCTGTTCCCCCGGCGGCCCGAATTCACCCCTCCACTTT.

The V call is TRBV29-1, the J call TRBJ1-1; D gene unclear. The CDR3 consists of 16 residues. V lost 3 bases to trimming and J lost 0 bases, with 17 bases between them. CDR1 and CDR2 from the germline V gene are SQVTM and ANQGSEA. The CDR3 is CSVESVNSVLNTEAFF. The CDR3 DNA reads as TGCAGCGTTGAGTCAGTCAACTCGGTCTTGAACACTGAAGCTTTCTTT.

This clonotype is categorized as medium-sized. One end of the junction does not line up with germline, which may come from a read error. V usage is TRBV27 and J usage is TRBJ1-1; no definite D call. Per germline, CDR1 MNHEY and CDR2 SMNVEV (reference sequence). The CDR3 extends over 12 amino acids. CDR3 sequence (DNA): TGCGCCGCCGGAGTACCGCTCACTGAAGCTTTCTTT. This encodes CAAGVPLTEAFF.

The CDR3 loop is CASSLLLVRAGNEQFF. In DNA, the CDR3 is TGTGCCAGCAGTTTACTCCTAGTCCGGGCGGGGAATGAGCAGTTCTTC. This chain links TRBV12-3 or TRBV12-4 with TRBJ2-1; D possibly corresponds to TRBD2 (6 bases). Trimming removed 2 bases at V and 7 bases at J, with 18 bases between. CDR3 size: 16 residues.

The chain employs TRBV10-3 and TRBJ1-1, with D unresolved. The CDR3 loop spans 14 amino acids. The ends were cut back, 8 bases at V and 4 bases at J, with 17 bases in the middle. Looked up from germline, CDR1 is ENHRY and CDR2 is SYGVKD. The CDR3 nucleotides read TGTGCCATCTCGCGGAAGGGCGCGGGCACTGAAGCTTTCTTT. It specifies CAISRKGAGTEAFF.

J is TRBJ2-1 and V is TRBV20-1, with 11 bases identical to TRBD2. This CDR3 has 16 amino acids. CDR1 is DFQATT and CDR2 is SNEGSKA in the germline V gene (reference sequence). The trim removed 4 bases at V and 0 bases at J, leaving 5 bases unmatched. The chain's CDR3 is CSATRLAGSSYNEQFF. The CDR3 DNA reads TGCAGTGCTACCCGACTAGCGGGGAGCTCCTACAATGAGCAGTTCTTC.

This clonotype was seen only once. This chain joins TRBV6-2 or TRBV6-3 and TRBJ2-5; D gene ambiguous. CDR1 and CDR2 from the germline V gene are MNHEY and SVGEGT. V was shortened by 7 bases and J by 6 bases, with 18 bases between the two germline ends. The CDR3 covers 14 residues. The CDR3 DNA reads as TGTGCCAGCATGAACGGGCCGCCTCCCCAGACCCAGTACTTC. Protein product: CASMNGPPPQTQYF.

This clonotype was recorded a few times. This sequence joins TRBV6-1 and TRBJ1-1; 11 bases fit TRBD1. V was clipped by 7 bases and J by 2 bases; unmatched bases: 3. From germline, CDR1 is MNHNS and CDR2 SASEGT. This CDR3 comprises 14 residues. Here the CDR3 reads CASNGQGANTEAFF. The CDR3 DNA reads TGTGCCAGCAATGGACAGGGGGCAAACACTGAAGCTTTCTTT.

V usage is TRBV9 and J usage is TRBJ2-7, with D possibly TRBD2 on 7 matching bases. This CDR3 is 17 amino acids long. The V and J ends lost 0 bases and 6 bases respectively, with 22 bases between them. In germline, CDR1 is SGDLS, CDR2 YYNGEE. The chain's CDR3 is CASSVGGGRGPKGEQYF. DNA for the CDR3: TGTGCCAGCAGCGTAGGCGGTGGGCGGGGGCCGAAGGGCGAGCAGTACTTC. The whole variable domain, filled in from reference TRBV9 and TRBJ2-7, reads DSGVTQTPKHLITATGQRVTLRCSPRSGDLSVYWYQQSLDQGLQFLIQYYNGEERAKGNILERFSAQQFPDLHSELNLSSLELGDSALYFCASSVGGGRGPKGEQYFGPGTRLTVT.

This rearrangement joins TRBV29-1 to TRBJ2-5, with no clear D. Germline loops: CDR1 SQVTM, CDR2 ANQGSEA. The CDR3 is 11 residues long. Between the trimmed V and J ends, which lost 5 bases and 4 bases, there was a span of 8 bases. Written as DNA, the CDR3 is TGCAGCGTTTCACTCGCAGAGACCCAGTACTTC. Translated, it gives CSVSLAETQYF.

The genes are TRBV7-9 and TRBJ2-3, with a weak D call TRBD2 (5 bases). The CDR3 covers 14 residues. The ends were cut back, 5 bases at V and 4 bases at J, with 13 bases in the middle. CDR1 is SEHNR and CDR2 is FQNEAQ in the germline V gene (reference sequence). Written as DNA, the CDR3 is TGTGCCAGCAGCATTACGGGGTCACCAGATACGCAGTATTTT. Amino acids: CASSITGSPDTQYF. The variable domain in full, completed from reference TRBV7-9 and TRBJ2-3, reads DTGVSQNPRHKITKRGQNVTFRCDPISEHNRLYWYRQTLGQGPEFLTYFQNEAQLEKSRLLSDRFSAERPKGSFSTLEIQRTEQGDSAMYLCASSITGSPDTQYFGPGTRLTVL.

The table lists this clonotype with a few counts. This chain connects TRBV27 to TRBJ2-2, with TRBD1 identical over 7 bases. Germline V gives CDR1 MNHEY, CDR2 SMNVEV (reference sequence). With V trimmed by 10 bases and J by 4 bases, 9 bases remained unmatched. CDR3 length: 14 residues. CDR3 in DNA: TGTGCCACGACAGGGCGTCGGGGCACCGGGGAGCTGTTTTTT. Encoded protein: CATTGRRGTGELFF.

In its sample, this clonotype was seen a few times. The rearrangement joins TRBV30 to TRBJ1-2; D not certain. CDR1 GTSNPN and CDR2 SVGIG come from the germline V gene (reference sequence). CDR3 length: 13 amino acids. V gave up 1 base and J gave up 3 bases, with 9 bases separating them. For the CDR3, the DNA is TGTGCCTGGAGTGGGACTACAGACTATGGCTACACCTTC. Translation gives CAWSGTTDYGYTF. The variable domain in full, with the rest retrieved from reference TRBV30 and TRBJ1-2, is SQTIHQWPATLVQPVGSPLSLECTVEGTSNPNLYWYRQAAGRGLQLLFYSVGIGQISSEVPQNLSASRPQDRQFILSSKKLLLSDSGFYLCAWSGTTDYGYTFGSGTRLTVV.

V gene TRBV29-1 combines with J gene TRBJ1-1; D not resolved. The CDR3 is made up of 13 amino acids. Germline CDR1 is SQVTM and CDR2 is ANQGSEA. V gave up 7 bases and J gave up 0 bases, with 12 bases separating them. CDR3: CSGYRDMNTEAFF. The CDR3 bases are TGCAGCGGCTACAGAGACATGAACACTGAAGCTTTCTTT. The variable domain in full, completed from reference TRBV29-1 and TRBJ1-1, reads SAVISQKPSRDICQRGTSLTIQCQVDSQVTMMFWYRQQPGQSLTLIATANQGSEATYESGFVIDKFPISRPNLTFSTLTVSNMSPEDSSIYLCSGYRDMNTEAFFGQGTRLTVV.

V gene TRBV10-1 combines with J gene TRBJ2-3; D gene uncertain. CDR1 WNHNN and CDR2 SYGVQD come from the germline V gene (reference sequence). V was cut by 0 bases and J by 6 bases, with 10 bases left in between. This CDR3 has 14 residues. The DNA of the CDR3 is TGCGCCAGCAGTGAGTCTCCCAGCTTGGATACGCAGTATTTT. Translating it yields CASSESPSLDTQYF.

A few counts support this clonotype. V gene TRBV20-1 combines with J gene TRBJ2-2; D ambiguous. Trimming took 4 bases from V and 7 from J, leaving 13 bases between them. Germline-derived CDR1 and CDR2 are DFQATT and SNEGSKA (reference sequence). The CDR3 spans 13 residues. The CDR3 DNA reads TGCAGTGCTACTAAGGACCTCCGCGGGGAGCTGTTTTTT. It encodes CSATKDLRGELFF.

V and J are TRBV7-3 and TRBJ2-3; TRBD2 is a possible D gene (5 bases). There are 16 residues in the CDR3. The ends were cut back, 1 base at V and 1 base at J, with 12 bases in the middle. Germline lookup yields CDR1 SGHTA and CDR2 FQGTGA. This chain's CDR3 is CASSLRPSGGTDTQYF. The DNA of the CDR3 is TGTGCCAGCAGCTTAAGACCGAGCGGAGGCACAGATACGCAGTATTTT.

This clonotype is deemed medium-sized. The V and J genes are TRBV19 and TRBJ1-5; no clear D. The V end lost 1 base, the J end lost 5 bases, and 12 bases lay between the germline ends. The CDR3 loop spans 15 amino acids. Looked up from germline, CDR1 is LNHDA and CDR2 is SQIVND (reference sequence). CDR3 sequence reads: CASSIGRGGHQPQHF. For the CDR3, the DNA is TGTGCCAGTAGTATAGGTAGAGGAGGTCATCAGCCCCAGCATTTT.

In this sample, this clonotype turned up a few times. The V call is TRBV12-3 or TRBV12-4, the J call TRBJ2-1, with a tentative D call TRBD2 (6 bases). V shed 2 bases and J shed 7 bases, with 18 bases lying between them. The CDR3 runs to 16 residues. This CDR3 is CASSLLLARAGNEQFF. For the CDR3, the DNA is TGTGCCAGCAGTTTACTCCTAGCCCGGGCGGGGAATGAGCAGTTCTTC.

The J gene is TRBJ1-6, the V gene TRBV3-1; no clear D. Per germline, CDR1 LGHDT and CDR2 YNNKEL (reference sequence). V dropped 0 bases and J dropped 9 bases, with 12 bases sitting between them. The CDR3 spans 15 residues. This CDR3 is CASSQDGGWGSPLHF. As DNA, the CDR3 is TGTGCCAGCAGCCAAGATGGAGGGTGGGGTTCACCCCTCCACTTT.

This clonotype is labeled medium-sized. The CDR3 DNA reads TGTGCCAGCCTAGACCCCGGGGGGACTAACTATGGCTACACCTTC. This gives the protein CASLDPGGTNYGYTF. This chain joins TRBV19 and TRBJ1-2, with D tentatively TRBD1 (5 bases). Germline V gene sequence: CDR1 LNHDA, CDR2 SQIVND (reference sequence). The CDR3 runs 15 residues. The V end lost 9 bases, the J end lost 0 bases, and 17 bases lay between the germline ends.

The sample holds a few counts of this clonotype. The chain employs TRBV10-3 and TRBJ2-6; tentatively, D is TRBD2 (7 bases). Germline V gene data show CDR1 as ENHRY and CDR2 as SYGVKD. The ends were cut back, 2 bases at V and 2 bases at J, with 10 bases in the middle. This CDR3 has 16 amino acids. CDR3 region: CAISELGGAGANVLTF. In DNA, the CDR3 is TGTGCCATCAGTGAGCTAGGGGGGGCTGGGGCCAACGTCCTGACTTTC.

The chain links TRBV7-2 to TRBJ2-7; no clear D. This CDR3 is 13 amino acids long. Between the trimmed V and J ends, which lost 5 bases and 3 bases, there was a span of 11 bases. The germline gives CDR1 SGHTA, CDR2 FQGNSA. CDR3 nucleotides: TGTGCCAGCAGCCCCACAAGCTTCTACGAGCAGTACTTC. Translating gives CASSPTSFYEQYF.

The rearrangement links TRBV5-1 to TRBJ1-2; 7 bases are shared with TRBD1. Germline-derived CDR1 and CDR2 are SGHRS and YFSETQ. This CDR3 is 14 amino acids long. The V gene end was trimmed by 5 bases and the J gene end by 0 bases; junction bases not matched to a gene: 4. CDR3 nucleotides: TGCGCCAGCAGTCCCGGGACAGCTAACTATGGCTACACCTTC. It is translated as CASSPGTANYGYTF.

This clonotype was observed a few times. J is TRBJ1-2 and V is TRBV30; TRBD1 aligns across 11 bases. Germline V gene lookup returns CDR1 GTSNPN and CDR2 SVGIG (reference sequence). The length of the CDR3 is 14 residues. V lost 2 bases to trimming and J lost 6 bases; unmatched junction nucleotides: 5. The CDR3: CAWSRWDRGNGYTF. The CDR3 region has the DNA TGTGCCTGGAGTAGGTGGGACAGGGGGAATGGCTACACCTTC.

This clonotype was detected a few times. This chain joins TRBV12-3 or TRBV12-4 and TRBJ1-5, with D perhaps TRBD1 (5 bases). The length of the CDR3 is 13 residues. V was trimmed by 7 bases and J by 6 bases, leaving 13 bases between them. The CDR3 DNA reads TGTGCCAGCACCTGGGGGGGAGGTCAGCCCCAGCATTTT. It is translated as CASTWGGGQPQHF.

The V gene is TRBV19, the J gene TRBJ2-7, with D maybe TRBD1 (6 bases). The CDR3 sequence is 13 residues long. Germline lookup yields CDR1 LNHDA and CDR2 SQIVND (reference sequence). V was shortened by 5 bases and J by 4 bases, with 12 bases between the two germline ends. This CDR3 reads CASSSERGYEQYF. As DNA, the CDR3 is TGTGCCAGTAGTTCCGAAAGGGGGTACGAGCAGTACTTC.

The chain is built from TRBV7-8 and TRBJ2-1; no firm D call. Germline V gives CDR1 SGHVS, CDR2 FQNEAQ. The length of the CDR3 is 13 residues. Trimming stripped 5 bases from V and 9 bases from J, with 14 bases between. The CDR3 nucleotides are TGTGCCAGCAGCCTCCCTTTTCTCTCTGAGCAGTTCTTC. Its protein is CASSLPFLSEQFF.